One and the same sample provided the 18 T cell receptor beta chains below, sequenced in a study of memory CD4+ T cells and cytomegalovirus serostatus. Single viable CD3+CD4+CD8-CD45RO+ cells were sorted as the memory CD4+ T cells. Assay used: immunoSEQ multiplex PCR; TCRdb lists only in-frame clones, some missing. The sample yields about 60,000 clones, around 81% seen once. Sequencing was done on a sample of memory CD4+ T cells from blood. Every receptor here comes from an adult in good health and CMV-seronegative. Some clones in this sample may be carry-over from other donors' samples.

The CDR3 sequence: CASSSAGGRYNEQFF. The CDR3 DNA is TGTGCCAGCAGTTCCGCAGGGGGTAGATACAATGAGCAGTTCTTC. The V and J genes are TRBV28 and TRBJ2-1; 7 bases match TRBD1. Germline trimming cut 4 bases from V and 4 bases from J; bases unmatched to any gene: 7. The CDR3 is made up of 15 amino acids. Germline lookup yields CDR1 MDHEN and CDR2 SYDVKM. Variable domain in full (rest from reference TRBV28 and TRBJ2-1): DVKVTQSSRYLVKRTGEKVFLECVQDMDHENMFWYRQDPGLGLRLIYFSYDVKMKEKGDIPEGYSVSREKKERFSLILESASTNQTSMYLCASSSAGGRYNEQFFGPGTRLTVL.

Comments on this clone: One end of the junction varies from germline; a read error may be responsible. The V and J genes are TRBV20-1 and TRBJ1-1; a weak D match, TRBD1 (5 bases). Looked up from germline, CDR1 is DFQATT and CDR2 is SNEGSKA (reference sequence). The CDR3 is 11 residues long. The CDR3 DNA is TGCAGTGCTAGATCGGGGACTGAAACTTTCTTT. It is translated as CSARSGTETFF.

CDR3 sequence (DNA): TGTGCCAGCAGCCCCTACGGCAGGGCCAGCACAGATACGCAGTATTTT. Its protein product is CASSPYGRASTDTQYF. The rearrangement uses TRBV5-4 and TRBJ2-3; D possibly corresponds to TRBD1 (5 bases). The CDR3 contains 16 residues. The germline V gene encodes CDR1 SGHNT and CDR2 YYREEE (reference sequence). V lost 4 bases to trimming and J lost 0 bases, with 15 bases between them.

The rearrangement joins TRBV6-1 to TRBJ1-2; D gene ambiguous. CDR3 size: 10 residues. V lost 6 bases and J lost 5, with 4 bases in between. Germline CDR1 reads MNHNS; CDR2 reads SASEGT. The CDR3 is CASSEYGYTF. The DNA for the CDR3 is TGTGCCAGCAGCGAGTATGGCTACACCTTC.

This clone turned up a few times. The chain has TRBV5-4 and TRBJ1-6, with TRBD1 as a possible D gene (6 bases). This CDR3 has 16 amino acids. The V gene lost 4 bases and the J gene lost 9 bases, with 20 bases spanning the gap. Germline V CDR1 and CDR2: SGHNT, YYREEE (reference sequence). CDR3 sequence: CASSNIGGRLGSPLHF. The CDR3 DNA sequence: TGTGCCAGCAGCAACATAGGGGGACGGTTAGGTTCACCCCTCCACTTT. Variable domain in full (rest from reference TRBV5-4 and TRBJ1-6): ETGVTQSPTHLIKTRGQQVTLRCSSQSGHNTVSWYQQALGQGPQFIFQYYREEENGRGNFPPRFSGLQFPNYSSELNVNALELDDSALYLCASSNIGGRLGSPLHFGNGTRLTVT.

J is TRBJ2-3 and V is TRBV4-3; 9 bases are a match to TRBD2. The V gene's germline CDR1 is LGHNA and CDR2 YSLEER. With V trimmed by 1 base and J by 2 bases, 10 bases remained unmatched. The CDR3 totals 18 residues. CDR3 sequence: CASSQGLGLARFTDTQYF. In nucleotides, the CDR3 is TGCGCCAGCAGCCAAGGCCTGGGACTAGCACGGTTCACAGATACGCAGTATTTT.

This CDR3 reads CASSTSGGADTQYF. The DNA of the CDR3 is TGTGCCAGCAGCACTAGCGGGGGGGCAGATACGCAGTATTTT. This chain connects TRBV5-6 to TRBJ2-3; TRBD2 agrees at 13 bases. This CDR3 has 14 amino acids. CDR1 and CDR2 (germline): SGHDT, YYEEEE. Germline trimming cut 4 bases from V and 4 bases from J; bases unmatched to any gene: 0.

The chain carries TRBV6-5 and TRBJ1-1, with unresolved D. Per germline, CDR1 MNHEY and CDR2 SVGAGI. Trimming pared 3 bases from V and 1 base from J, leaving 15 bases between. The CDR3 has 16 residues. This CDR3 is CASSYSIAAPNTEAFF. In DNA form, the CDR3 reads TGTGCCAGCAGTTATTCGATTGCAGCCCCGAACACTGAAGCTTTCTTT.

The table lists this clone with a few counts. The rearrangement joins TRBV7-2 to TRBJ1-4; 12 nucleotides align to TRBD1. Trimming cost V 4 bases and J 8 bases; bases outside gene matches: 17. This CDR3 spans 19 amino acids. In germline, CDR1 is SGHTA, CDR2 FQGNSA. CDR3 protein: CASSSPRLGQGAREEKLFF. The CDR3 DNA is TGTGCCAGCAGCTCCCCGAGGCTGGGACAGGGGGCAAGAGAAGAAAAACTGTTTTTT.

This rearrangement joins TRBV5-1 to TRBJ2-1; 7 bases are shared with TRBD2. The germline gives CDR1 SGHRS, CDR2 YFSETQ. Trimming cost V 0 bases and J 2 bases; bases outside gene matches: 8. The CDR3 runs 17 residues. CDR3 sequence reads: CASSLVVAGDAYNEQFF. The CDR3 nucleotides read TGCGCCAGCAGCTTGGTTGTAGCGGGTGATGCCTACAATGAGCAGTTCTTC.

The chain links TRBV7-9 to TRBJ2-7, with D possibly TRBD2 on 6 matching bases. Per the germline V gene, CDR1 is SEHNR and CDR2 is FQNEAQ (reference sequence). This CDR3 is built from 13 residues. Trimming cost V 1 base and J 9 bases, with 13 bases left between them. The CDR3 here is CASSLDLGGSQYF. The DNA for the CDR3 is TGTGCCAGCAGCTTAGACCTCGGGGGTTCGCAGTACTTC.

In its sample, this clone was seen once. The chain carries TRBV4-1 and TRBJ1-3; D is perhaps TRBD1 (5 bases). The V and J ends lost 1 base and 5 bases respectively, with 15 bases between them. CDR1 is MGHRA, CDR2 YSYEKL, per germline. This CDR3 has 16 residues. The CDR3 DNA sequence: TGCGCCAGCAGCCAAGGGCGGGGGAAAGGGAGAAACACCATATATTTT. This gives the protein CASSQGRGKGRNTIYF.

This clone showed up just once. The V gene is TRBV2, the J gene TRBJ2-4, with 7 bases lining up with TRBD1. This CDR3 region has 15 residues. Germline CDR1 reads SNHLY; CDR2 reads FYNNEI. J was trimmed by 0 bases and V by 5 bases; bases with no gene match: 4. The CDR3 region is CASSRQGLAKNIQYF. The CDR3 bases are TGTGCCAGCAGTCGACAGGGTTTAGCCAAAAACATTCAGTACTTC.

The chain is built from TRBV19 and TRBJ1-4; D may be TRBD1 (5 bases). This CDR3 comprises 15 residues. V gave up 5 bases and J gave up 8 bases, with 18 bases separating them. Germline V gene sequence: CDR1 LNHDA, CDR2 SQIVND (reference sequence). CDR3 bases: TGTGCCAGTAGTGTTACCGGACGGGGGGAGGAAAAACTGTTTTTT. This gives the protein CASSVTGRGEEKLFF.

The CDR3 nucleotides read TGTGCCAGCAGTTACACTAGCGGGGGAGAGACCCAGTACTTC. As protein: CASSYTSGGETQYF. The rearrangement joins TRBV6-5 to TRBJ2-5, with 11 bases identical to TRBD2. Trimming took 2 bases from V and 4 from J; bases not matched to a gene: 0. CDR3 length equals 14 residues. Germline lookup yields CDR1 MNHEY and CDR2 SVGAGI.

The V gene is TRBV28, the J gene TRBJ1-5, with TRBD1 as a possible D gene (6 bases). The CDR3 is made up of 15 amino acids. V was cut by 7 bases and J by 2 bases, with 15 bases left in between. Germline-derived CDR1 and CDR2 are MDHEN and SYDVKM. The CDR3 DNA reads as TGTGCCAGCAACTCACAGGGTCGGGGCAATCAGCCCCAGCATTTT. It codes for CASNSQGRGNQPQHF.

This chain joins TRBV5-1 and TRBJ2-5; D may be TRBD1 or TRBD2 (7 bases each). Germline values: CDR1 SGHRS, CDR2 YFSETQ. V shed 2 bases and J shed 5 bases, with 16 bases lying between them. The CDR3 length is 15 residues. The CDR3 sequence is CASSFFQGGGETQYF. The DNA for the CDR3 is TGCGCCAGCAGCTTTTTTCAGGGGGGAGGGGAGACCCAGTACTTC.

Notes on this clone: The junction departs from the called germline gene at one end, perhaps through a read error. The chain couples TRBV27 to TRBJ2-7; 7 nucleotides agree with TRBD1. The CDR3 contains 13 residues. Germline CDR1 is MNHEY and CDR2 is SMNVEV (reference sequence). In DNA form, the CDR3 reads TGTGCCAGCAGTTCTTTAGGCGGACAGGAGCGGTACTTC. It specifies CASSSLGGQERYF.